A single sample gave rise to the 28 T cell receptor beta chains below, sequenced in a study of cytomegalovirus exposure and HLA in healthy donors. TCRdb's copy holds only in-frame clones and misses some; the assay was immunoSEQ multiplex PCR. The profile covers tens of thousands of clones, with almost 97% appearing a single time and 0.95% to 1.5% taken by the ten largest. The sample taken for sequencing was PBMCs. All receptors come from a woman between 18 and 29 years old in good health and CMV-seronegative.

This chain connects TRBV27 to TRBJ2-3, with 8 bases aligning to TRBD1. Germline-derived CDR1 and CDR2 are MNHEY and SMNVEV (reference sequence). The CDR3 has 15 residues. J gave up 1 base and V 5 bases, and 5 bases lay outside the gene matches. CDR3 amino acids: CASSTPGQGTDTQYF. The CDR3 bases are TGTGCCAGCAGTACACCGGGACAGGGCACAGATACGCAGTATTTT.

This rearrangement joins TRBV2 to TRBJ2-4; the D is unclear. The germline gives CDR1 SNHLY, CDR2 FYNNEI. The V gene lost 6 bases and the J gene lost 11 bases, with 20 bases spanning the gap. This CDR3 region has 14 residues. CDR3 loop: CASSPQSGQVVQYF. CDR3 in DNA: TGTGCCAGCAGCCCCCAAAGTGGGCAGGTTGTTCAGTACTTC.

The rearrangement joins TRBV19 to TRBJ1-1; 7 bases agree with TRBD1. Germline CDR1 and CDR2: LNHDA and SQIVND (reference sequence). CDR3 size: 17 residues. V dropped 3 bases and J dropped 3; count of bases not matched to a gene: 13. CDR3 coding DNA: TGTGCCAGTAGTATCAGCCAACCGGGACAGCTATACACTGAAGCTTTCTTT. It encodes CASSISQPGQLYTEAFF.

J is TRBJ2-3 and V is TRBV5-1; 16 bases are shared with TRBD2. Per germline, CDR1 SGHRS and CDR2 YFSETQ. With 3 bases clipped from V and 4 bases from J, the junction kept 11 bases outside the gene matches. The CDR3 covers 19 residues. In nucleotides, the CDR3 is TGCGCCAGCAGCTCGGGACTAGCGGGGGGGCCGTTTTGGTCAGATACGCAGTATTTT. This codes for CASSSGLAGGPFWSDTQYF.

This chain links TRBV14 with TRBJ1-1; no clear D gene. Trimming shortened V by 4 bases and J by 1 base, and 7 bases separated the two germline ends. CDR1 is SGHDN, CDR2 FVKESK, per germline. This CDR3 region has 13 residues. The CDR3 is CASSPRQNTEAFF. The CDR3 DNA sequence: TGTGCCAGCAGCCCGCGACAGAACACTGAAGCTTTCTTT.

The rearrangement joins TRBV2 to TRBJ1-4; 10 positions agree with TRBD1. The CDR3 covers 17 residues. Germline CDR1 SNHLY, CDR2 FYNNEI. J lost 3 bases, V lost 1 base, and 5 bases had no gene match. The CDR3, as DNA: TGTGCCAGCAGTGAAGGGAGGACAGGGGGTGCTAATGAAAAACTGTTTTTT. Protein sequence: CASSEGRTGGANEKLFF.

CDR3 nucleotide sequence: TGTGCCACGGGACAGGGCATGACTAACTATGGCTACACCTTC. Translation gives CATGQGMTNYGYTF. This chain links TRBV7-8 with TRBJ1-2, with 9 bases lining up with TRBD1. CDR3 length: 14 amino acids. With 10 bases clipped from V and 0 bases from J, the junction kept 6 bases outside the gene matches. The germline CDR1 and CDR2 sequences are SGHVS and FQNEAQ.

The J gene is TRBJ1-1, the V gene TRBV6-4; D call uncertain. Germline-derived CDR1 and CDR2 are MRHNA and SNTAGT. V lost 9 bases and J 1 base, leaving 12 bases between the germline ends. CDR3 length equals 13 residues. The CDR3 loop reads CARGLPWNTEAFF. CDR3 sequence (DNA): TGTGCCAGGGGCCTTCCATGGAACACTGAAGCTTTCTTT.

The V and J genes are TRBV4-2 and TRBJ2-1, with D maybe TRBD2 (7 bases). In germline, CDR1 is LGHNA, CDR2 YNFKEQ. Trimming removed 4 bases from V and 3 bases from J, with 16 bases in between. The CDR3 covers 16 residues. This CDR3 reads CASSPGGGELYNEQFF. CDR3 nucleotides: TGTGCCAGCAGCCCGGGGGGCGGGGAACTCTACAATGAGCAGTTCTTC.

This chain links TRBV19 with TRBJ2-3; TRBD1 matches 8 bases. The V segment lost 6 bases and the J segment 0 bases; nucleotides outside the gene matches: 5. The CDR3 length is 15 residues. The germline V gene has CDR1 LNHDA and CDR2 SQIVND (reference sequence). The CDR3 coding sequence is TGTGCCAGTAGCGACAGGGGTTCTAGCACAGATACGCAGTATTTT. The encoded protein is CASSDRGSSTDTQYF.

This sequence joins TRBV28 and TRBJ2-5; D is unresolved. The germline V gene encodes CDR1 MDHEN and CDR2 SYDVKM. Trimming stripped 6 bases from V and 5 bases from J, with 10 bases between. The CDR3 has 12 residues. DNA of the CDR3: TGTGCCAGCAGCCCTCCTTATGAGACCCAGTACTTC. Translation gives CASSPPYETQYF.

This chain joins TRBV11-2 and TRBJ2-7; TRBD1 aligns across 8 bases. Germline V gene lookup returns CDR1 SGHAT and CDR2 FQNNGV. V gave up 1 base and J gave up 2 bases; unmatched junction bases: 4. This CDR3 region has 15 residues. The CDR3 loop reads CASSLAGTGTYEQYF. The DNA of the CDR3 is TGTGCCAGCAGCTTAGCGGGGACAGGAACCTACGAGCAGTACTTC. The full variable domain, in which reference TRBV11-2 and TRBJ2-7 provide the parts outside the CDR3, is EAGVAQSPRYKIIEKRQSVAFWCNPISGHATLYWYQQILGQGPKLLIQFQNNGVVDDSQLPKDRFSAERLKGVDSTLKIQPAKLEDSAVYLCASSLAGTGTYEQYFGPGTRLTVT.

The genes are TRBV5-4 and TRBJ2-2; unclear D gene. The germline V and J ends were trimmed by 4 bases and 0 bases, with 10 bases remaining between them. CDR1 is SGHNT, CDR2 YYREEE, per germline (reference sequence). This CDR3 has 15 amino acids. CDR3: CASSSEVANTGELFF. The CDR3 DNA follows: TGTGCCAGCAGCAGCGAGGTAGCGAACACCGGGGAGCTGTTTTTT.

This chain links TRBV13 with TRBJ1-2; D gene ambiguous. The germline V and J ends were trimmed by 5 bases and 7 bases, with 17 bases remaining between them. Germline CDR1 PRHDT, CDR2 FYEKMQ (reference sequence). The CDR3 loop spans 14 amino acids. The CDR3 here is CASSTRAVRGGYTF. CDR3 DNA: TGTGCCAGCAGCACTAGGGCGGTCCGGGGTGGCTACACCTTC.

This chain connects TRBV9 to TRBJ2-3; 8 bases map to TRBD2. Trimming cost V 6 bases and J 6 bases; bases outside gene matches: 9. Germline CDR1 and CDR2: SGDLS and YYNGEE. CDR3 length equals 14 residues. The CDR3 spells CASNQRGGVDTQYF. CDR3 nucleotides: TGTGCCAGCAACCAACGGGGGGGCGTGGATACGCAGTATTTT.

As DNA, the CDR3 is TGCAGCGTCGGACAGGGTAATCAGCCCCAGCATTTT. Its translation: CSVGQGNQPQHF. The V call is TRBV29-1, the J call TRBJ1-5; 8 bases match TRBD1. This CDR3 spans 12 amino acids. CDR1 is SQVTM and CDR2 is ANQGSEA in the germline V gene. With V trimmed by 6 bases and J by 4 bases, 2 bases remained unmatched.

V gene TRBV4-3 combines with J gene TRBJ1-1; no clear D. CDR1 LGHNA and CDR2 YSLEER come from the germline V gene. The V gene lost 0 bases and the J gene lost 3 bases, with 8 bases spanning the gap. The CDR3 has 14 amino acids. Written as DNA, the CDR3 is TGCGCCAGCAGCCAAGAGGACGGGGACACTGAAGCTTTCTTT. Protein sequence: CASSQEDGDTEAFF.

V usage is TRBV25-1 and J usage is TRBJ1-1, with unresolved D. Germline V CDR1 and CDR2: MGHDK, SYGVNS. The CDR3 is 14 residues long. V shed 7 bases and J shed 5 bases, with 17 bases lying between them. CDR3 nucleotide sequence: TGTGCCAGCACCCTTGGGAGTTTGGGGACTGAAGCTTTCTTT. Protein sequence: CASTLGSLGTEAFF.

This chain joins TRBV11-2 and TRBJ1-2; 8 bases are shared with TRBD1. The ends lost 1 base at V and 5 bases at J; junction bases unmatched: 6. The V gene's germline CDR1 is SGHAT and CDR2 FQNNGV. The CDR3 length is 15 residues. CDR3 sequence: CASSLAAGGWYGYTF. The CDR3 nucleotides read TGTGCCAGCAGCTTAGCGGCAGGGGGCTGGTATGGCTACACCTTC.

The chain carries TRBV7-2 and TRBJ2-7; D call uncertain. Looked up from germline, CDR1 is SGHTA and CDR2 is FQGNSA. The CDR3 spans 14 residues. V was shortened by 5 bases and J by 1 base, with 12 bases between the two germline ends. CDR3: CASSLKARSYEQYF. CDR3 DNA: TGTGCCAGCAGCCTCAAAGCTAGATCCTACGAGCAGTACTTC.

The gene calls are TRBV5-1 and TRBJ1-1, with TRBD1 matching 9 bases. Germline CDR1 is SGHRS and CDR2 is YFSETQ. This CDR3 has 16 residues. V shed 4 bases, J shed 6 bases, and the junction held 13 bases outside the gene matches. Written as DNA, the CDR3 is TGCGCCAGCAGCCCCTCCGGAAACAGGGGGCGGCCTGAAGCTTTCTTT. Its protein product is CASSPSGNRGRPEAFF. The full variable domain, with the rest looked up from reference TRBV5-1 and TRBJ1-1, is KAGVTQTPRYLIKTRGQQVTLSCSPISGHRSVSWYQQTPGQGLQFLFEYFSETQRNKGNFPGRFSGRQFSNSRSEMNVSTLELGDSALYLCASSPSGNRGRPEAFFGQGTRLTVV.

The chain uses TRBV19 and TRBJ2-7, with 8 bases lining up with TRBD1. Germline CDR1 and CDR2: LNHDA and SQIVND (reference sequence). Trimming cost V 7 bases and J 2 bases; bases outside gene matches: 16. CDR3 size: 17 residues. CDR3 protein: CASTRTSGQGATYEQYF. The DNA for the CDR3 is TGTGCCAGTACCCGGACTTCGGGGCAGGGGGCGACCTACGAGCAGTACTTC.

V is TRBV5-1 and J is TRBJ2-1; D may be TRBD1 (6 bases). Germline CDR1 and CDR2: SGHRS and YFSETQ. With 5 bases removed from V and 0 bases from J, the gap between germline ends came to 18 bases. The CDR3 sequence is 17 residues long. CDR3 amino acids: CASSGTSGRSSYNEQFF. The CDR3 nucleotides are TGCGCCAGCAGTGGGACATCCGGACGCAGCTCCTACAATGAGCAGTTCTTC.

The DNA of the CDR3 is TGTGCCAGCGGACAGAGGGTCTATGGCTACACCTTC. Residues: CASGQRVYGYTF. The chain couples TRBV25-1 to TRBJ1-2; possibly TRBD1 for D (6 bases). Trimming took 8 bases from V and 4 from J, leaving 11 bases between them. Germline CDR1 reads MGHDK; CDR2 reads SYGVNS. The CDR3 has 12 residues.

The chain carries TRBV2 and TRBJ2-2; 7 nucleotides align to TRBD2. This CDR3 has 14 amino acids. Germline values: CDR1 SNHLY, CDR2 FYNNEI. Trimming took 6 bases from V and 6 from J; bases not matched to a gene: 7. The CDR3 sequence is CASRQSGTSGELFF. CDR3 nucleotides: TGTGCCAGCAGGCAGAGCGGGACCTCCGGGGAGCTGTTTTTT.

V usage is TRBV28 and J usage is TRBJ1-2; no reliable D call. This CDR3 has 19 residues. The V gene's germline CDR1 is MDHEN and CDR2 SYDVKM. V lost 3 bases to trimming and J lost 1 base, with 24 bases between them. The CDR3 DNA reads as TGTGCCAGCAGTTTTAATCGTTTGGAGGGAGCCTTCCATAACTATGGCTACACCTTC. Amino acid sequence: CASSFNRLEGAFHNYGYTF.

The chain uses TRBV4-3 and TRBJ2-3; 14 bases line up with TRBD2. The J segment lost 7 bases and the V segment lost 2 bases, leaving 8 bases of the junction unmatched. CDR3 length equals 17 residues. CDR1 LGHNA and CDR2 YSLEER come from the germline V gene. This CDR3 is CASSQSRLAGGGNTQYF. The CDR3, as DNA: TGCGCCAGCAGCCAATCACGACTAGCGGGAGGGGGGAATACGCAGTATTTT.

The gene calls are TRBV20-1 and TRBJ2-5; D might be TRBD1 (5 bases). The CDR3 has 11 amino acids. Germline V CDR1 and CDR2: DFQATT, SNEGSKA (reference sequence). V lost 4 bases and J lost 7, with 10 bases in between. The CDR3 region is CSATLGATQYF. The CDR3 DNA reads TGCAGTGCTACCCTAGGGGCGACCCAGTACTTC.